Each of the 19 T cell receptor beta chains below was sequenced from the same sample in a study of blood T cell repertoires in COVID-19. Sequencing was performed with immunoSEQ multiplex PCR; in TCRdb, only in-frame clones are kept and a portion is missing. The sample shows about 220,000 clones, approximately 86% of them seen only once. Sample: PBMCs or T cells enriched from blood (not recorded which). All receptors derive from a woman aged 45-65 years with acute COVID-19.

CDR3 DNA: TGCGCCTGCCGGGAGTCGGCTAGCTCCTACAATGAGCAGTTCTTC. Protein sequence: CACRESASSYNEQFF. V gene TRBV5-1 combines with J gene TRBJ2-1; possibly TRBD2 for D (6 bases). Trimming stripped 10 bases from V and 0 bases from J, with 17 bases between. The CDR3 sequence is 15 residues long. CDR1 and CDR2 (germline): SGHRS, YFSETQ.

CDR3 in amino acids: CASSQPDIYEQYF. CDR3 in DNA: TGTGCCAGCAGCCAACCGGACATCTACGAGCAGTACTTC. The rearrangement links TRBV3-1 (or the pseudogene TRBV3-2) to TRBJ2-7; D is perhaps TRBD1 (5 bases). The CDR3 consists of 13 residues. V lost 2 bases and J lost 3, with 8 bases in between. Germline CDR1 is LGHDT and CDR2 is YNNKEL (reference sequence).

This sequence joins TRBV12-3 or TRBV12-4 and TRBJ2-7; TRBD1 is a possible D gene (6 bases). V lost 1 base and J lost 6, with 7 bases in between. The CDR3 has 12 residues. CDR3 coding DNA: TGTGCCAGCAGTTTAGGAGGGGGCGAGCAGTACTTC. This translates into CASSLGGGEQYF.

This sequence joins TRBV7-3 and TRBJ2-3; 11 bases are shared with TRBD2. Germline lookup yields CDR1 SGHTA and CDR2 FQGTGA. V shed 6 bases and J 5 bases; nucleotides not matched to a gene: 4. This CDR3 spans 14 amino acids. The CDR3 reads CASSPGLAGDTQYF. In DNA form, the CDR3 reads TGTGCCAGCAGTCCCGGACTAGCGGGAGATACGCAGTATTTT.

The chain links TRBV11-2 to TRBJ2-2; 7 bases agree with TRBD1. Germline CDR1 reads SGHAT; CDR2 reads FQNNGV. The CDR3 is made up of 16 amino acids. V shed 5 bases and J 1 base; nucleotides not matched to a gene: 7. The CDR3 is CASSRRRDRNTGELFF. The CDR3 DNA sequence: TGTGCCAGCAGCCGAAGAAGGGACAGGAACACCGGGGAGCTGTTTTTT.

The V gene is TRBV24-1, the J gene TRBJ2-1, with 11 bases aligning to TRBD2. Germline V lookup: CDR1 KGHDR, CDR2 SFDVKD. Trimming took 4 bases from V and 3 from J; bases not matched to a gene: 4. This CDR3 has 16 residues. As DNA, the CDR3 is TGTGCCACCAGTGACACTAGCGGGAGCGACTACAATGAGCAGTTCTTC. Translating it yields CATSDTSGSDYNEQFF.

The V and J genes are TRBV4-1 and TRBJ2-3; D is unresolved. Looked up from germline, CDR1 is MGHRA and CDR2 is YSYEKL. The CDR3 is 13 amino acids. V was trimmed by 5 bases and J by 5 bases, leaving 11 bases between them. Written as DNA, the CDR3 is TGCGCCAGCAGCGTACGAGGCGGAGATACGCAGTATTTT. Its protein product is CASSVRGGDTQYF.

V and J are TRBV5-1 and TRBJ1-3; D possibly corresponds to TRBD1 (5 bases). CDR3 length equals 16 residues. Germline V gene data show CDR1 as SGHRS and CDR2 as YFSETQ. The V gene lost 4 bases and the J gene lost 0 bases, with 14 bases spanning the gap. CDR3 sequence (DNA): TGCGCCAGCAGCCCGGGGGGACCGACCTCTGGAAACACCATATATTTT. The encoded protein is CASSPGGPTSGNTIYF.

In this sample, this clone turned up once. The V call is TRBV28, the J call TRBJ2-7; D might be TRBD1 (5 bases). In germline, CDR1 is MDHEN, CDR2 SYDVKM. The CDR3 length is 12 residues. Trimming left V 5 bases short and J 1 base short, with 6 bases between. CDR3 sequence: CASSQGSYEQYF. CDR3 sequence (DNA): TGTGCCAGCAGTCAGGGATCCTACGAGCAGTACTTC.

V and J are TRBV5-6 and TRBJ1-2; 9 bases fit TRBD1. There are 15 residues in the CDR3. V was clipped by 2 bases and J by 8 bases; unmatched bases: 10. CDR1 SGHDT and CDR2 YYEEEE come from the germline V gene. In nucleotides, the CDR3 is TGTGCCAGCAGCTTCCGGGACAGGGTCGTGTTCGGCTACACCTTC. Amino acids: CASSFRDRVVFGYTF. The variable domain in full, completed from reference TRBV5-6 and TRBJ1-2, reads DAGVTQSPTHLIKTRGQQVTLRCSPKSGHDTVSWYQQALGQGPQFIFQYYEEEERQRGNFPDRFSGHQFPNYSSELNVNALLLGDSALYLCASSFRDRVVFGYTFGSGTRLTVV.

This clone appeared a few times. The chain uses TRBV6-5 and TRBJ2-2; TRBD2 agrees at 8 bases. Germline V gene lookup returns CDR1 MNHEY and CDR2 SVGAGI. With 6 bases clipped from V and 1 base from J, the junction kept 4 bases outside the gene matches. CDR3 length: 15 amino acids. CDR3: CASRLAVQNTGELFF. CDR3 bases: TGTGCCAGCAGACTAGCGGTCCAGAACACCGGGGAGCTGTTTTTT.

This clone was counted a few times. V usage is TRBV28 and J usage is TRBJ1-1; D possibly corresponds to TRBD1 (6 bases). Germline CDR1 and CDR2: MDHEN and SYDVKM. This CDR3 is built from 14 residues. Trimming left V 6 bases short and J 6 bases short, with 17 bases between. In DNA, the CDR3 is TGTGCCAGCAGACCTCAGGGGAGGGGGGCTGAAGCTTTCTTT. This encodes CASRPQGRGAEAFF. Full variable domain (remainder filled in from reference TRBV28 and TRBJ1-1): DVKVTQSSRYLVKRTGEKVFLECVQDMDHENMFWYRQDPGLGLRLIYFSYDVKMKEKGDIPEGYSVSREKKERFSLILESASTNQTSMYLCASRPQGRGAEAFFGQGTRLTVV.

This CDR3 reads CASESPSNQPQHF. The CDR3 DNA is TGTGCCAGCGAGTCTCCGAGCAATCAGCCCCAGCATTTT. The V and J genes are TRBV28 and TRBJ1-5; D is uncertain. V lost 8 bases and J lost 1, with 9 bases in between. Germline CDR1 MDHEN, CDR2 SYDVKM. The CDR3 runs 13 residues.

This clone was counted a single time. This chain uses TRBV19 with TRBJ2-3; TRBD1 aligns across 10 bases. With 10 bases clipped from V and 1 base from J, the junction kept 5 bases outside the gene matches. The CDR3 sequence is 14 residues long. CDR1 and CDR2 from the germline V gene are LNHDA and SQIVND (reference sequence). The CDR3: CATKDRGRTDTQYF. The CDR3 DNA reads as TGTGCCACTAAAGACAGGGGGCGCACAGATACGCAGTATTTT.

The count of this clone is one. CDR3 sequence (DNA): TGTGCCAGCAGCCGGGGGACTAGCGGGAAGCAGTTCTTC. Translated: CASSRGTSGKQFF. V and J are TRBV28 and TRBJ2-1, with 13 bases fitting TRBD2. The CDR3 consists of 13 residues. From germline, CDR1 is MDHEN and CDR2 SYDVKM. The V gene end was trimmed by 6 bases and the J gene end by 11 bases; junction bases not matched to a gene: 4.

The chain joins TRBV28 to TRBJ2-2; D perhaps matches TRBD2 (6 bases). This CDR3 has 14 residues. With 3 bases removed from V and 7 bases from J, the gap between germline ends came to 12 bases. Germline values: CDR1 MDHEN, CDR2 SYDVKM. CDR3 amino acids: CASSFGGSGGELFF. The DNA for the CDR3 is TGTGCCAGCAGTTTTGGGGGGTCCGGCGGGGAGCTGTTTTTT.

The chain joins TRBV7-3 to TRBJ2-2, with a weak D call TRBD2 (7 bases). The CDR3 consists of 15 residues. Germline-derived CDR1 and CDR2 are SGHTA and FQGTGA. V was trimmed by 2 bases and J by 3 bases, leaving 10 bases between them. This CDR3 reads CASSLAGAYTGELFF. As DNA, the CDR3 is TGTGCCAGCAGCTTAGCGGGGGCTTACACCGGGGAGCTGTTTTTT. The full variable domain, rest sourced from reference TRBV7-3 and TRBJ2-2, is GAGVSQTPSNKVTEKGKYVELRCDPISGHTALYWYRQSLGQGPEFLIYFQGTGAADDSGLPNDRFFAVRPEGSVSTLKIQRTERGDSAVYLCASSLAGAYTGELFFGEGSRLTVL.

The chain is built from TRBV27 and TRBJ2-1; tentative D call: TRBD2 (5 bases). The CDR3 is made up of 13 amino acids. V was clipped by 2 bases and J by 5 bases, with 7 bases between them. Looked up from germline, CDR1 is MNHEY and CDR2 is SMNVEV (reference sequence). This CDR3 reads CASSLGGHNEQFF. In nucleotides, the CDR3 is TGTGCCAGCAGTTTAGGAGGCCACAATGAGCAGTTCTTC.

The genes are TRBV12-3 or TRBV12-4 and TRBJ2-3, with D possibly matching TRBD1 (6 bases). The V end was cut by 4 bases, the J end by 4 bases, with 9 bases between. The length of the CDR3 is 13 residues. The CDR3 is CASSWGHSDTQYF. CDR3 DNA: TGTGCCAGCAGTTGGGGACATTCAGATACGCAGTATTTT.